This is a list of T cell receptor beta chains from one sample in a study of blood T cell repertoires in COVID-19. Some clones are missing from TCRdb's copy, which holds only in-frame ones; the method was immunoSEQ multiplex PCR. Of approximately 69,000 clones listed, roughly 88% were seen once; the top ten hold around 30%. Specimen: peripheral blood. The receptors originated from a man aged 50-59 years with acute or convalescent COVID-19. CDR3s include the opening cysteine and the closing phenylalanine or tryptophan. D genes are given only for firm matches. Clone size appears in some rows only: once, few, many, or a class for an expanded clone.

cdr3_nt: TGTGCTAGTGGGATGACTATCTACGCCACAGGGGATGGGAATCAGCCCCAGCATTTT
cdr3_aa: CASGMTIYATGDGNQPQHF
v_call: TRBV12-5
j_call: TRBJ1-5
clone_size: -
d_call: TRBD1

cdr3_nt: TGTGCCAGCAGTGTCACCGAGACAGGGGTCCAGTTCTTC
cdr3_aa: CASSVTETGVQFF
v_call: TRBV12-3/TRBV12-4
j_call: TRBJ2-1
clone_size: -
d_call: TRBD1

cdr3_nt: TGTGCCAGCACCTTATCGGGGGGCACCTACGAGCAGTACTTC
cdr3_aa: CASTLSGGTYEQYF
v_call: TRBV6-6
j_call: TRBJ2-7
clone_size: -
d_call: -

cdr3_nt: TGTGCCAGCAGTTACGCCGGTCTCGAGCAGTACTTC
cdr3_aa: CASSYAGLEQYF
v_call: TRBV6-5
j_call: TRBJ2-7
clone_size: -
d_call: -

cdr3_nt: TGTGCCAGCAGCGTAGACGGGGTTTCCACCGGGGAGCTGTTTTTT
cdr3_aa: CASSVDGVSTGELFF
v_call: TRBV9
j_call: TRBJ2-2
clone_size: once
d_call: -

cdr3_nt: TGCGCCACCCGGCAGGACAGCTCCTACAATGAGCAGTTCTTC
cdr3_aa: CATRQDSSYNEQFF
v_call: TRBV10-1
j_call: TRBJ2-1
clone_size: -
d_call: -

cdr3_nt: TGCGCCAGCAGCCAACTTCACGGGGGGGCGACTCAGCCCCAGCATTTT
cdr3_aa: CASSQLHGGATQPQHF
v_call: TRBV4-1
j_call: TRBJ1-5
clone_size: -
d_call: -

cdr3_nt: TGTGCCAGCAGTGAAGGAGGGGCAGGAGGAAACACCATATATTTT
cdr3_aa: CASSEGGAGGNTIYF
v_call: TRBV25-1
j_call: TRBJ1-3
clone_size: few
d_call: -

cdr3_nt: TGTGCCAGCAGCAATCGGGCAGGGGCCTATAATTCACCCCTCCACTTT
cdr3_aa: CASSNRAGAYNSPLHF
v_call: TRBV21-1
j_call: TRBJ1-6
clone_size: -
d_call: -

cdr3_nt: TGTGCCAGCAGCCAAGACATGAGGAATGAGCAGTTCTTC
cdr3_aa: CASSQDMRNEQFF
v_call: TRBV3-1/TRBV3-2
j_call: TRBJ2-1
clone_size: few
d_call: -

cdr3_nt: TGTGCCAGCAGCGTGGGGACAGGGGCTGAGACCCAGTACTTC
cdr3_aa: CASSVGTGAETQYF
v_call: TRBV9
j_call: TRBJ2-5
clone_size: -
d_call: TRBD1

cdr3_nt: TGTGCCAGCAGCTTAGCGGGGGCAGGGGGCGTCTATGGCTACACCTTC
cdr3_aa: CASSLAGAGGVYGYTF
v_call: TRBV7-9
j_call: TRBJ1-2
clone_size: -
d_call: TRBD1

cdr3_nt: TGTGCCAGCCGGGACAGGGAATTTAGGGAGACCCAGTACTTC
cdr3_aa: CASRDREFRETQYF
v_call: TRBV2
j_call: TRBJ2-5
clone_size: -
d_call: TRBD1

cdr3_nt: TGTGCCAGCAGCCGGGGACTAGCGGGGGGGCGAAATGAGCAGTTCTTC
cdr3_aa: CASSRGLAGGRNEQFF
v_call: TRBV3-1/TRBV3-2
j_call: TRBJ2-1
clone_size: -
d_call: TRBD2

cdr3_nt: TGCGCCAGCAGCACAGGGTATCAAAGGGCTGGCTACACCTTC
cdr3_aa: CASSTGYQRAGYTF
v_call: TRBV5-1
j_call: TRBJ1-2
clone_size: few
d_call: -

cdr3_nt: TGTGCCAGCTCACGAGGACAGGTCGGGACTAATGAAAAACTGTTTTTT
cdr3_aa: CASSRGQVGTNEKLFF
v_call: TRBV18
j_call: TRBJ1-4
clone_size: -
d_call: TRBD1

cdr3_nt: TGTGCCAGCAGTCCCAGGGGGCTGTCCTACGAGCAGTACTTC
cdr3_aa: CASSPRGLSYEQYF
v_call: TRBV6-5
j_call: TRBJ2-7
clone_size: -
d_call: TRBD1

cdr3_nt: TGTGCCAGCAGTTTAGCAGGGAGGGAGACCCAGTACTTC
cdr3_aa: CASSLAGRETQYF
v_call: TRBV12-3/TRBV12-4
j_call: TRBJ2-5
clone_size: once
d_call: -

cdr3_nt: TGTGCCAGCAGCGCGGGACAGGGAGGCACCTACGAGCAGTACTTC
cdr3_aa: CASSAGQGGTYEQYF
v_call: TRBV7-3
j_call: TRBJ2-7
clone_size: -
d_call: TRBD1

cdr3_nt: TGTGCCAGCAGCCCTCAGACTATAAACCTGGAGACCCAGTACTTC
cdr3_aa: CASSPQTINLETQYF
v_call: TRBV7-9
j_call: TRBJ2-5
clone_size: -
d_call: -

cdr3_nt: TGCGCCAGCAGTGCGACAGGGGAAAGCACAGATACGCAGTATTTT
cdr3_aa: CASSATGESTDTQYF
v_call: TRBV10-1
j_call: TRBJ2-3
clone_size: -
d_call: TRBD1

cdr3_nt: TGCGCCAGCAGCCAAGTAGGAGGGGATGGCTACACCTTC
cdr3_aa: CASSQVGGDGYTF
v_call: TRBV4-1
j_call: TRBJ1-2
clone_size: few
d_call: -

cdr3_nt: TGTGCCAGCAGTCCTGAGGTGGGGGGAAGAGGCTACACCTTC
cdr3_aa: CASSPEVGGRGYTF
v_call: TRBV6-5
j_call: TRBJ1-2
clone_size: few
d_call: -

cdr3_nt: TGTGCCAGCAGCTTAGGACAGGGGCGGGAAAACGAGCAGTACTTC
cdr3_aa: CASSLGQGRENEQYF
v_call: TRBV7-9
j_call: TRBJ2-7
clone_size: -
d_call: TRBD1

cdr3_nt: TGTGCCAGTAGTATGGGCGGGTGGGGACAGGGTGGAAATCAGCCCCAGCATTTT
cdr3_aa: CASSMGGWGQGGNQPQHF
v_call: TRBV19
j_call: TRBJ1-5
clone_size: -
d_call: TRBD1

cdr3_nt: TGTGCCAGCAGCTTAGCGGAATCAGATACGCAGTATTTT
cdr3_aa: CASSLAESDTQYF
v_call: TRBV7-3
j_call: TRBJ2-3
clone_size: -
d_call: -

cdr3_nt: TGTGCCAGCAGCGTAGGAGGCCTTTCCACTGAAGCTTTCTTT
cdr3_aa: CASSVGGLSTEAFF
v_call: TRBV9
j_call: TRBJ1-1
clone_size: -
d_call: -

cdr3_nt: TGCGCCAGCAGTCCACTTGGGGACAAACCAATTAACACTGAAGCTTTCTTT
cdr3_aa: CASSPLGDKPINTEAFF
v_call: TRBV23-1
j_call: TRBJ1-1
clone_size: once
d_call: -

cdr3_nt: TGTGCCAGCAGCGTAGCCCCTGGACTAGCGGGGCAGGGCTACGAGCAGTACTTC
cdr3_aa: CASSVAPGLAGQGYEQYF
v_call: TRBV9
j_call: TRBJ2-7
clone_size: once
d_call: TRBD2

cdr3_nt: TGCGCCAGCAGCTTGGAGTGGGAGAGGGACACTGAAGCTTTCTTT
cdr3_aa: CASSLEWERDTEAFF
v_call: TRBV5-1
j_call: TRBJ1-1
clone_size: -
d_call: -

cdr3_nt: TGTGCCAGCAGCCAGCGCCCCTACGAGCAGTACTTC
cdr3_aa: CASSQRPYEQYF
v_call: TRBV5-6
j_call: TRBJ2-7
clone_size: -
d_call: -

cdr3_nt: TGCGCCAGCGTGGCGGGGGGAACAGATACGCAGTATTTT
cdr3_aa: CASVAGGTDTQYF
v_call: TRBV5-1
j_call: TRBJ2-3
clone_size: -
d_call: TRBD2

cdr3_nt: TGTGCCAGCAGATTAGACACCTATGGCTACACCTTC
cdr3_aa: CASRLDTYGYTF
v_call: TRBV6-6
j_call: TRBJ1-2
clone_size: -
d_call: -

cdr3_nt: TGCGCCAGCAGCCGAGCGGACAGAACAGATACGCAGTATTTT
cdr3_aa: CASSRADRTDTQYF
v_call: TRBV5-1
j_call: TRBJ2-3
clone_size: -
d_call: -

cdr3_nt: TGCGCCAGCAGCTCTAGCGGGGGGAACACAGATACGCAGTATTTT
cdr3_aa: CASSSSGGNTDTQYF
v_call: TRBV5-1
j_call: TRBJ2-3
clone_size: -
d_call: TRBD2

cdr3_nt: TGTGCCAGCAGTTACTCGAAAGAGAGAGGGTGGGGCAATCAGCCCCAGCATTTT
cdr3_aa: CASSYSKERGWGNQPQHF
v_call: TRBV6-2/TRBV6-3
j_call: TRBJ1-5
clone_size: -
d_call: -

cdr3_nt: TGCGCCAGCAGCAGGAGCGGGGAGTCCACAGATACGCAGTATTTT
cdr3_aa: CASSRSGESTDTQYF
v_call: TRBV5-1
j_call: TRBJ2-3
clone_size: -
d_call: TRBD2

cdr3_nt: TGTGCCAGTGACAGGGGTTCCAATGAGCAGTTCTTC
cdr3_aa: CASDRGSNEQFF
v_call: TRBV19
j_call: TRBJ2-1
clone_size: -
d_call: TRBD1

cdr3_nt: TGTGCCAGCAGCTTAGCGGACAGGGTCAGGCTCAATGAGCAGTTCTTC
cdr3_aa: CASSLADRVRLNEQFF
v_call: TRBV7-6
j_call: TRBJ2-1
clone_size: -
d_call: TRBD1

cdr3_nt: TGTGCCAGCAGCCCTGGGGCAGGGATGATGGGCTACACCTTC
cdr3_aa: CASSPGAGMMGYTF
v_call: TRBV3-1/TRBV3-2
j_call: TRBJ1-2
clone_size: -
d_call: -

cdr3_nt: TGTGCCAGCCGACAGGGACTTACAACTAATGAAAAACTGTTTTTT
cdr3_aa: CASRQGLTTNEKLFF
v_call: TRBV11-2
j_call: TRBJ1-4
clone_size: -
d_call: TRBD1

cdr3_nt: TGTGCCAGTACCGGACATTACACAGATACGCAGTATTTT
cdr3_aa: CASTGHYTDTQYF
v_call: TRBV19
j_call: TRBJ2-3
clone_size: -
d_call: -

cdr3_nt: TGTGCCTGGGAATTTACGAGTGTAGATACGCAGTATTTT
cdr3_aa: CAWEFTSVDTQYF
v_call: TRBV30
j_call: TRBJ2-3
clone_size: -
d_call: -

cdr3_nt: TGTGCCAGCAGCCAAGGCAGGGCTGAAGCTTTCTTT
cdr3_aa: CASSQGRAEAFF
v_call: TRBV14
j_call: TRBJ1-1
clone_size: many
d_call: -

cdr3_nt: TGCAGCGTTGAAGAGGGGACAGGGAAAGGCCAGTACTTC
cdr3_aa: CSVEEGTGKGQYF
v_call: TRBV29-1
j_call: TRBJ2-5
clone_size: -
d_call: TRBD1

cdr3_nt: TGTGCCAGTAGTTTTACTAGCGGGGGATTGAGCGAGCAGTACTTC
cdr3_aa: CASSFTSGGLSEQYF
v_call: TRBV19
j_call: TRBJ2-7
clone_size: -
d_call: TRBD2

cdr3_nt: TGTGCCAGCAGTTACCGGGACAGGGGGTTCGGGGAGCTGTTTTTT
cdr3_aa: CASSYRDRGFGELFF
v_call: TRBV6-5
j_call: TRBJ2-2
clone_size: -
d_call: TRBD1

cdr3_nt: TGTGCCACCAGCAGCCGGGACAGTTCCATCACCGGGGAGCTGTTTTTT
cdr3_aa: CATSSRDSSITGELFF
v_call: TRBV15
j_call: TRBJ2-2
clone_size: -
d_call: TRBD1

cdr3_nt: TGTGCCACGAGGACAGGGAAGAACACCGGGGAGCTGTTTTTT
cdr3_aa: CATRTGKNTGELFF
v_call: TRBV19
j_call: TRBJ2-2
clone_size: -
d_call: TRBD1

cdr3_nt: TGTGCCAGCAACCCAACAGGGGAGTGGCGGGAGACCCAGTACTTC
cdr3_aa: CASNPTGEWRETQYF
v_call: TRBV28
j_call: TRBJ2-5
clone_size: -
d_call: TRBD1

cdr3_nt: TGTGCCAGCAAGAGACTAGCGGGGGCAGAAGATACGCAGTATTTT
cdr3_aa: CASKRLAGAEDTQYF
v_call: TRBV6-5
j_call: TRBJ2-3
clone_size: -
d_call: TRBD2

cdr3_nt: TGTGCCATCTCCTCCGGAGGAGACAATCAGCCCCAGCATTTT
cdr3_aa: CAISSGGDNQPQHF
v_call: TRBV10-3
j_call: TRBJ1-5
clone_size: -
d_call: -

cdr3_nt: TGTGCCAGCAGACTTAGCGGGGGGAAGACAGATACGCAGTATTTT
cdr3_aa: CASRLSGGKTDTQYF
v_call: TRBV3-1/TRBV3-2
j_call: TRBJ2-3
clone_size: -
d_call: TRBD2

cdr3_nt: TGTGCCACCAGTGACCCGGGACAGGGGGATGAAAAACTGTTTTTT
cdr3_aa: CATSDPGQGDEKLFF
v_call: TRBV24-1
j_call: TRBJ1-4
clone_size: few
d_call: TRBD1

cdr3_nt: TGTGCCAGCAGCGGTACTAGCGCGGTGGGTGCCCAGTACTTC
cdr3_aa: CASSGTSAVGAQYF
v_call: TRBV9
j_call: TRBJ2-5
clone_size: -
d_call: TRBD2